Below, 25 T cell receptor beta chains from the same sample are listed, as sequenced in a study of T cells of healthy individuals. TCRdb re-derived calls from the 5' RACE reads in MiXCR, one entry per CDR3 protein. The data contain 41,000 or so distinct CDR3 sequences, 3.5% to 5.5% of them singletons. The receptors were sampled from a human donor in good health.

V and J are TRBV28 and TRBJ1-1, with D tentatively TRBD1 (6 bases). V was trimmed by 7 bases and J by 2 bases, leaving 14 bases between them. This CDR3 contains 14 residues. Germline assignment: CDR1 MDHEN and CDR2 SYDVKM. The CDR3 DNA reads TGTGCCAGCAAATCGGCAGGGGTTAACACTGAAGCTTTCTTT. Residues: CASKSAGVNTEAFF.

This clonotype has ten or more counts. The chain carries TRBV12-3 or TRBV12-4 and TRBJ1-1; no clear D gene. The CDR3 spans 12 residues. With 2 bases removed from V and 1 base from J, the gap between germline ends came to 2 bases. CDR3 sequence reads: CASSLTNTEAFF. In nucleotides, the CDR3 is TGTGCCAGCAGTTTAACGAACACTGAAGCTTTCTTT.

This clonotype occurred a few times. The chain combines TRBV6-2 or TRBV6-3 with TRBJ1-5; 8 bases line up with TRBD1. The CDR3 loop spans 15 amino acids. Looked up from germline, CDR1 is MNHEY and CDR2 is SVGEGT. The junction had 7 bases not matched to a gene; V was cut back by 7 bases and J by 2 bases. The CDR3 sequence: CASTLTGGGNQPQHF. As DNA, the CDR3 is TGTGCCAGCACCCTCACAGGGGGTGGCAATCAGCCCCAGCATTTT.

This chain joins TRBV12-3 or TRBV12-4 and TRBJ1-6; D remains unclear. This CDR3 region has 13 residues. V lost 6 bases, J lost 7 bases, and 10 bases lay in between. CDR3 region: CASSSDLNSPLHF. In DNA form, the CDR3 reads TGTGCCAGCAGCTCAGACTTGAATTCACCCCTCCACTTT.

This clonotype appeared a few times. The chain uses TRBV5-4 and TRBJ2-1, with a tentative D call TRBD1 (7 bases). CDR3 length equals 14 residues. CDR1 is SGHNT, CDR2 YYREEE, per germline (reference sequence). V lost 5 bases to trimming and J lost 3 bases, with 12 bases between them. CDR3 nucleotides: TGTGCCAGCAGAGCAGGGGGGAACTACAATGAGCAGTTCTTC. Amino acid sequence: CASRAGGNYNEQFF.

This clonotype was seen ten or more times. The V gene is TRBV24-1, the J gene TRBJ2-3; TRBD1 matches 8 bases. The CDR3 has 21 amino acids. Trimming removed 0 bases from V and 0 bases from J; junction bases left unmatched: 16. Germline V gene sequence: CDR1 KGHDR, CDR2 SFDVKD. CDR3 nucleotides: TGTGCCACCAGTGATTTGGGCAACAGGGGGACGGACCTGTCTAGCACAGATACGCAGTATTTT. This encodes CATSDLGNRGTDLSSTDTQYF.

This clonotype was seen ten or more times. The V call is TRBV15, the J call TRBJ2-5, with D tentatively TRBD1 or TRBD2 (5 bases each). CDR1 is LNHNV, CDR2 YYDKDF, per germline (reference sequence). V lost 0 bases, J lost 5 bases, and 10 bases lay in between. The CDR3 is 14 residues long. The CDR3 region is CATSRDRGFETQYF. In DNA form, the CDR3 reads TGTGCCACCAGCAGAGATCGGGGCTTTGAGACCCAGTACTTC.

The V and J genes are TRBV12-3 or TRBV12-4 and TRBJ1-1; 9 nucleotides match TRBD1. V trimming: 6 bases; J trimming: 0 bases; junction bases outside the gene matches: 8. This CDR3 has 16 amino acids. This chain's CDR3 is CASSAGGTGLNTEAFF. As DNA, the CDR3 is TGTGCCAGCAGCGCCGGGGGGACAGGGCTGAACACTGAAGCTTTCTTT.

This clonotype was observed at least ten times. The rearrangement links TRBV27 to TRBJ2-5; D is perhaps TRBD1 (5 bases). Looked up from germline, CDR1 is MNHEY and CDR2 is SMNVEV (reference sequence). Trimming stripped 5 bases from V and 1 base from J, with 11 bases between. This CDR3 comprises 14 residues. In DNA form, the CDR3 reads TGTGCCAGCAGTCCCCGGACAATCCAAGAGACCCAGTACTTC. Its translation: CASSPRTIQETQYF.

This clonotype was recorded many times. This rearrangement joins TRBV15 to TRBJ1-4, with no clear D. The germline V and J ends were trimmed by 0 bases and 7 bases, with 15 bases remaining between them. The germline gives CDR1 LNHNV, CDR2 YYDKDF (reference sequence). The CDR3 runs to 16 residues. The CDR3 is CATSRDRRERIEKLFF. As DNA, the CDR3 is TGTGCCACCAGCAGAGATAGGAGGGAAAGGATTGAAAAACTGTTTTTT.

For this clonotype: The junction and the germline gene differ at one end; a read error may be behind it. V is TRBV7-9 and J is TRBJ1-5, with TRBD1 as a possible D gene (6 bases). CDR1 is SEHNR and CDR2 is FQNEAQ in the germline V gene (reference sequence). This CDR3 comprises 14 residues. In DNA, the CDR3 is TGTGCCGGCAGCTTAGGGGGGGGCAATCAGCCCCAGCATTTT. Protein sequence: CAGSLGGGNQPQHF.

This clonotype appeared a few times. The CDR3 coding sequence is TGTGCCATCAGTGCTGGGACCTCCCCGGAGACCCAGTACTTC. This encodes CAISAGTSPETQYF. The rearrangement uses TRBV10-3 and TRBJ2-5; the D gene could be TRBD1 or TRBD2 (5 bases each). Germline CDR1 ENHRY, CDR2 SYGVKD. The CDR3 has 14 amino acids. Trimming pared 4 bases from V and 5 bases from J, leaving 14 bases between.

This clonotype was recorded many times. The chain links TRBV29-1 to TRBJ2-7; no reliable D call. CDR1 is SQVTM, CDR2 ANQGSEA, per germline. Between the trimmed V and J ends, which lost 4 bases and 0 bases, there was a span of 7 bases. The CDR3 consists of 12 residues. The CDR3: CSVAEISYEQYF. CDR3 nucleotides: TGCAGCGTTGCGGAGATCTCCTACGAGCAGTACTTC.

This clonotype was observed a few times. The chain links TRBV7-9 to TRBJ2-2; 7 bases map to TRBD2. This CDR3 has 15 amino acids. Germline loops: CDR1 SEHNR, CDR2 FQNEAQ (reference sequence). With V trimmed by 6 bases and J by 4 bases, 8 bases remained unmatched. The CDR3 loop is CASSPGRAVTGELFF. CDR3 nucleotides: TGTGCCAGCAGTCCGGGGAGGGCTGTCACCGGGGAGCTGTTTTTT.

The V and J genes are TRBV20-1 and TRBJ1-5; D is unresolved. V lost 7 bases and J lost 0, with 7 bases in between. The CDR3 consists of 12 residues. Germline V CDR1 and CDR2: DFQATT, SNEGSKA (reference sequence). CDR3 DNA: TGCAGTGGTTCGGATAGCAATCAGCCCCAGCATTTT. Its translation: CSGSDSNQPQHF.

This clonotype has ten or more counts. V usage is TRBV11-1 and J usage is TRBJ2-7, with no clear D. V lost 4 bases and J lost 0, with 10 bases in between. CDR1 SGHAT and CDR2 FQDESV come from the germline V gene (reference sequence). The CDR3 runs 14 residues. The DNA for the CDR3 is TGTGCCAGCAGCTATGGAAGCCTCTCCTACGAGCAGTACTTC. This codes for CASSYGSLSYEQYF.

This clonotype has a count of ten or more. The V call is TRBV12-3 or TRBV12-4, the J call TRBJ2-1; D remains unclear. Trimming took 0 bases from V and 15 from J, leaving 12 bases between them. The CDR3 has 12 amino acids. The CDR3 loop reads CASSLARALLFF. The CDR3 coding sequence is TGTGCCAGCAGTTTAGCGCGAGCCCTGTTGTTCTTC.

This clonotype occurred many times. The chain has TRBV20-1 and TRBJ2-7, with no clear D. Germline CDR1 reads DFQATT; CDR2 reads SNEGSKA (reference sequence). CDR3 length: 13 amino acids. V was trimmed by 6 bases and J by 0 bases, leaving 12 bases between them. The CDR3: CSASSESSYEQYF. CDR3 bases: TGCAGTGCCTCGTCTGAGAGCTCCTACGAGCAGTACTTC.

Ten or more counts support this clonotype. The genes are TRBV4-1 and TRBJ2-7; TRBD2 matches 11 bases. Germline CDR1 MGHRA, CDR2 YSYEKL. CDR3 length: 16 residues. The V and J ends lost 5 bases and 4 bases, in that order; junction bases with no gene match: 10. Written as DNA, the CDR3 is TGCGCCAGCAGCTCCTCCTCGACTAGCGGGGTTTACGAGCAGTACTTC. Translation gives CASSSSSTSGVYEQYF.

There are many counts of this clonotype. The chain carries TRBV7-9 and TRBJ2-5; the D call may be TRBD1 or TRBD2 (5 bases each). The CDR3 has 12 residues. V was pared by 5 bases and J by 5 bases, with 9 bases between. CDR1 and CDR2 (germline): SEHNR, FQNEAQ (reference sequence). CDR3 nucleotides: TGTGCCAGCAGCCCGGGGCCGGAGACCCAGTACTTC. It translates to CASSPGPETQYF. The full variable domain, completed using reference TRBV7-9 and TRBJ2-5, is DTGVSQNPRHKITKRGQNVTFRCDPISEHNRLYWYRQTLGQGPEFLTYFQNEAQLEKSRLLSDRFSAERPKGSFSTLEIQRTEQGDSAMYLCASSPGPETQYFGPGTRLLVL.

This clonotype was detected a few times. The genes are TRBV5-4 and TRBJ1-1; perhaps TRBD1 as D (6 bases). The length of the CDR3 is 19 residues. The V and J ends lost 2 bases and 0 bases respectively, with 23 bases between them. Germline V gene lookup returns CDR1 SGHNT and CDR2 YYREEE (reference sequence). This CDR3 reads CASSFGIGKQGALNTEAFF. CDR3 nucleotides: TGTGCCAGCAGCTTTGGGATAGGAAAACAGGGCGCCTTGAACACTGAAGCTTTCTTT.

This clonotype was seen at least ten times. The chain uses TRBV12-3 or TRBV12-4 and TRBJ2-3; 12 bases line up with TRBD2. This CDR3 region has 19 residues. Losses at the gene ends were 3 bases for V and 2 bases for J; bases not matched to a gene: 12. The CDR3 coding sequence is TGTGCCAGCAGTTTGCTCTGGCTAGCGGGAGGGTCCCCCACAGATACGCAGTATTTT. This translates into CASSLLWLAGGSPTDTQYF.

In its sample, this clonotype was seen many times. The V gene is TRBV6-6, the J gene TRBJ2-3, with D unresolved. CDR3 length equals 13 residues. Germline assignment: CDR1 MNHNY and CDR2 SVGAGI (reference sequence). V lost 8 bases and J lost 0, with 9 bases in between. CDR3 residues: CASGEASTDTQYF. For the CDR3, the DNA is TGTGCCAGCGGAGAGGCTAGCACAGATACGCAGTATTTT.

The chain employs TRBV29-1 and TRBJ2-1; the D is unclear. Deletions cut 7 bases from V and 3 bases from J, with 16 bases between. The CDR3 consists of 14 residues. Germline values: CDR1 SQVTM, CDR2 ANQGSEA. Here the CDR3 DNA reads TGCAGCGCCCCTCTGGGGTCTCTCTACAATGAGCAGTTCTTC. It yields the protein CSAPLGSLYNEQFF.

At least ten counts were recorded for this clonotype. The CDR3 nucleotides are TGTGCCAGCAGTTACTCAACAGGGGTGCAAGAGACCCAGTACTTC. It translates to CASSYSTGVQETQYF. This chain connects TRBV6-6 to TRBJ2-5; 7 bases are a match to TRBD1. V was pared by 0 bases and J by 2 bases, with 3 bases of the junction left unmatched. Germline V gives CDR1 MNHNY, CDR2 SVGAGI (reference sequence). The CDR3 sequence is 15 residues long.